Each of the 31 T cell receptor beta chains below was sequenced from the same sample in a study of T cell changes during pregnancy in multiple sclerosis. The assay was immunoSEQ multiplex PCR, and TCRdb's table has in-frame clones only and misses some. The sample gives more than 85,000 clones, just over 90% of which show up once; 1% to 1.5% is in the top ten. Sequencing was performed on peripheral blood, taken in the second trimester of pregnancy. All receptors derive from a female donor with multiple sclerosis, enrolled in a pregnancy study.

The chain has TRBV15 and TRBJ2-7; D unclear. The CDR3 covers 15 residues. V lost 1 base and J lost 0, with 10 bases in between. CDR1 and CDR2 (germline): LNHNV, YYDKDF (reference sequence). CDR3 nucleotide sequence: TGTGCCACCAGCAGAGCCCCCCCCAGCTCCTACGAGCAGTACTTC. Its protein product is CATSRAPPSSYEQYF.

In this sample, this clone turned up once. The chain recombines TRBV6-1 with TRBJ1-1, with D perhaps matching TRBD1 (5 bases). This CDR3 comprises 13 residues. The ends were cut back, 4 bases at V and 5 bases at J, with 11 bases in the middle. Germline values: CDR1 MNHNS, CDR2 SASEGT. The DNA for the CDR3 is TGTGCCAGCAGTGGATTTCGGGGGACTGAAGCTTTCTTT. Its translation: CASSGFRGTEAFF.

CDR3 bases: TGTGCCAGCAGCTTCCGTGCGACCGGGACTACTAAAGAGACCCAGTACTTC. Translated: CASSFRATGTTKETQYF. The rearrangement uses TRBV7-8 and TRBJ2-5; 7 bases are a match to TRBD2. This CDR3 comprises 17 residues. J was trimmed by 3 bases and V by 3 bases; bases with no gene match: 13. The germline V gene has CDR1 SGHVS and CDR2 FQNEAQ.

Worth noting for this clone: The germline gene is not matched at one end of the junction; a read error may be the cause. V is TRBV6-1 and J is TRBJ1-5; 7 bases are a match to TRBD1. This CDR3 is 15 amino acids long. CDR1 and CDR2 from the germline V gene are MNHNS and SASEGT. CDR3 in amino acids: CAGREGQSPNQPQHF. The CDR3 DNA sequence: TGTGCCGGCAGGGAGGGACAGTCACCCAATCAGCCCCAGCATTTT.

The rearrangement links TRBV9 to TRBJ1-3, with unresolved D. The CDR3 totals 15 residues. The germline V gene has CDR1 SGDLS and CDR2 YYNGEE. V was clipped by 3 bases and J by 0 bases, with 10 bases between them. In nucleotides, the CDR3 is TGTGCCAGCAGCGCACTTCAAAGCTCTGGAAACACCATATATTTT. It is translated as CASSALQSSGNTIYF.

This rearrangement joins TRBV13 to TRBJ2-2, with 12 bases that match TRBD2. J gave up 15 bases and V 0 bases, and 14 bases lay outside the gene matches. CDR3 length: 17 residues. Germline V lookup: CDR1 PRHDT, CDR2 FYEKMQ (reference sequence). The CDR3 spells CASSLGPPPSGGARLFF. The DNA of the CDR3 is TGTGCCAGCAGCTTAGGCCCCCCCCCTAGCGGGGGGGCTAGGTTGTTTTTT.

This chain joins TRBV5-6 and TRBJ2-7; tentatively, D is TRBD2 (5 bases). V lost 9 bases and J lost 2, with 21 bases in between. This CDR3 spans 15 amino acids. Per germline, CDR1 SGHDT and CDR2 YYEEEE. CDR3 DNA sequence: TGTGCCACCTCGACGTCGAGGTTGGGAGCCTACGAGCAGTACTTC. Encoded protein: CATSTSRLGAYEQYF.

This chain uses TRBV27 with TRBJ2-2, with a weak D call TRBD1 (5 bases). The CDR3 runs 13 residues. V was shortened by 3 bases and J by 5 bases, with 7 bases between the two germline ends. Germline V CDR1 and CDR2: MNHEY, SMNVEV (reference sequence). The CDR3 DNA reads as TGTGCCAGCAGTTTTCGACAGACCGGGGAGCTGTTTTTT. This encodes CASSFRQTGELFF.

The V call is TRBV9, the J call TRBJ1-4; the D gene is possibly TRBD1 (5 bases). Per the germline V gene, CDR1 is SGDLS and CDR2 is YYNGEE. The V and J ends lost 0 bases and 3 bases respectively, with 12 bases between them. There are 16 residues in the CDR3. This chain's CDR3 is CASSVAPGGSNEKLFF. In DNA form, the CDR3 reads TGTGCCAGCAGCGTAGCCCCCGGGGGGTCTAATGAAAAACTGTTTTTT.

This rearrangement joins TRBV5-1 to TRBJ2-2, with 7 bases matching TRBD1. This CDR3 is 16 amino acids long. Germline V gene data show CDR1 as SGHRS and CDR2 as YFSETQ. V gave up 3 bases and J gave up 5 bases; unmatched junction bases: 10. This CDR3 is CASSSRQGRGTGELFF. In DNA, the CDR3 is TGCGCCAGCAGCTCCAGACAGGGAAGAGGAACCGGGGAGCTGTTTTTT. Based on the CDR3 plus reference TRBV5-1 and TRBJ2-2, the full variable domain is KAGVTQTPRYLIKTRGQQVTLSCSPISGHRSVSWYQQTPGQGLQFLFEYFSETQRNKGNFPGRFSGRQFSNSRSEMNVSTLELGDSALYLCASSSRQGRGTGELFFGEGSRLTVL.

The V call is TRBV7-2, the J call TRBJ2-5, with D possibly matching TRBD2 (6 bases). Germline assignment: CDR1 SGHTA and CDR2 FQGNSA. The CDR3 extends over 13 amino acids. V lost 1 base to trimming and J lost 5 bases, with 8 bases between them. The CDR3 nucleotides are TGTGCCAGCAGCTTAGAGGGAGGTGAGACCCAGTACTTC. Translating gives CASSLEGGETQYF.

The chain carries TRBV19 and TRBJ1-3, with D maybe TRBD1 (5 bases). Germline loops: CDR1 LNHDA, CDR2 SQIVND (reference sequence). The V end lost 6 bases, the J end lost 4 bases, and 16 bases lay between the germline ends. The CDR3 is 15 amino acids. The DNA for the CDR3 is TGTGCCAGTAGCCCTGACAGCGTCCCCGGAAACACCATATATTTT. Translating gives CASSPDSVPGNTIYF.

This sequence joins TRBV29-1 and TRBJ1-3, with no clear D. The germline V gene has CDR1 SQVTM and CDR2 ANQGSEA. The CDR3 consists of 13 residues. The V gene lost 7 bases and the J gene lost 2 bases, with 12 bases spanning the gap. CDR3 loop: CSASGVPGNTIYF. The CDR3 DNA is TGCAGCGCCAGCGGCGTACCTGGAAACACCATATATTTT.

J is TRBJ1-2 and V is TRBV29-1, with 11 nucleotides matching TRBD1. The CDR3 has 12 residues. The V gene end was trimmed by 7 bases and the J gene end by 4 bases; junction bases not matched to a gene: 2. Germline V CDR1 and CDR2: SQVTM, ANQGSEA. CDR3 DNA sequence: TGCAGCGGGGACAGGGGGGTCTATGGCTACACCTTC. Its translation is CSGDRGVYGYTF.

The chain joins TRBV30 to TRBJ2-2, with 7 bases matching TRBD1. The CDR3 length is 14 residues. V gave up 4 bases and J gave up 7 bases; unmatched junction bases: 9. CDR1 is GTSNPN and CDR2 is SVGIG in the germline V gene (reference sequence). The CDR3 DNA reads TGTGCCTGGACCCCGACAGGGATGAACGGGGAGCTGTTTTTT. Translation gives CAWTPTGMNGELFF.

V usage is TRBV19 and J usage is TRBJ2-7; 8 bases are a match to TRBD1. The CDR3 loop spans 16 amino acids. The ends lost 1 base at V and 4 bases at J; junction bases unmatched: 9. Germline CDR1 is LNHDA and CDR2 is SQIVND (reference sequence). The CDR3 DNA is TGTGCCAGTAGTATAGGTCGGACAGGGTCGATATACGAGCAGTACTTC. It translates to CASSIGRTGSIYEQYF.

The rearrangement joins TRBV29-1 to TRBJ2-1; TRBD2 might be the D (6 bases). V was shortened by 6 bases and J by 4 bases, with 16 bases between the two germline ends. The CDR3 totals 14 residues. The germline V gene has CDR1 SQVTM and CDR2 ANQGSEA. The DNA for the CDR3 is TGCAGCGTCCCCCGGGGACTCAGGTACAATGAGCAGTTCTTC. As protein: CSVPRGLRYNEQFF.

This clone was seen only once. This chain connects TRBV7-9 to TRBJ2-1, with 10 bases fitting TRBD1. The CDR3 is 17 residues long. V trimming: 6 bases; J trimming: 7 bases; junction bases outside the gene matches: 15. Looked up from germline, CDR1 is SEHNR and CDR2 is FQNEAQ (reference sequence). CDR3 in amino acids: CASRSPNTGTGDNEQFF. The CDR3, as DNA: TGTGCCAGCAGGAGTCCAAACACCGGGACAGGGGATAATGAGCAGTTCTTC.

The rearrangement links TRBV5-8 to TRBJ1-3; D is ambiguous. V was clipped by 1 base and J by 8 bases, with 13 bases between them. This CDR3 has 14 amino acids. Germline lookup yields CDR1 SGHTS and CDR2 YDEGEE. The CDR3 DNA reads TGTGCCAGCAGCTTGTTCACATATTCAGACACCATATATTTT. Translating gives CASSLFTYSDTIYF.

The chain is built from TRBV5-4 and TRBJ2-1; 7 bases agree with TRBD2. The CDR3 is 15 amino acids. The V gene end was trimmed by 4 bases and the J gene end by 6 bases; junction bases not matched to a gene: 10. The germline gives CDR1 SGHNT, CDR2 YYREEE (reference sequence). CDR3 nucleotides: TGTGCCAGCAGCCGAGGACTAGTTACGAGCAATGAGCAGTTCTTC. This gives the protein CASSRGLVTSNEQFF.

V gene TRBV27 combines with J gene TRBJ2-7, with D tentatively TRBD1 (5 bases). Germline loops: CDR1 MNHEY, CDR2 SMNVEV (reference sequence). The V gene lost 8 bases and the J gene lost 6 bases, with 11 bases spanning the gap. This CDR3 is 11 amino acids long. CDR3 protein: CASLGRGEQYF. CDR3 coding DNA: TGTGCCAGCCTTGGTAGGGGCGAGCAGTACTTC.

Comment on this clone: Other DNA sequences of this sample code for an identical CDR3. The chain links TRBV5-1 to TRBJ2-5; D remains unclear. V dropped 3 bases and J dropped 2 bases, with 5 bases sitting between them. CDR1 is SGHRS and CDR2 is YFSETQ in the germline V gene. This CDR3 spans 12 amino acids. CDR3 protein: CASSSGQETQYF. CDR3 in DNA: TGCGCCAGCAGCTCCGGGCAAGAGACCCAGTACTTC.

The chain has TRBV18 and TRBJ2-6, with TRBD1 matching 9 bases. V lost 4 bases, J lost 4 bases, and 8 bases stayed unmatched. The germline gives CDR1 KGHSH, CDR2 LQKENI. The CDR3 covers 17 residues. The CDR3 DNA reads TGTGCCAGCTCACGAGAACAGGGGGCTGCAGGGGCCAACGTCCTGACTTTC. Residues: CASSREQGAAGANVLTF.

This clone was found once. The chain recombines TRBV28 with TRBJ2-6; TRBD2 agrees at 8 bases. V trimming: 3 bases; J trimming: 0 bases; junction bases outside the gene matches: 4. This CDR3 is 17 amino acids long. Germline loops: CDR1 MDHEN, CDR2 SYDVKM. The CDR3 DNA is TGTGCCAGCAGTTTCGAACTAGCGGTCTCTGGGGCCAACGTCCTGACTTTC. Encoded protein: CASSFELAVSGANVLTF.

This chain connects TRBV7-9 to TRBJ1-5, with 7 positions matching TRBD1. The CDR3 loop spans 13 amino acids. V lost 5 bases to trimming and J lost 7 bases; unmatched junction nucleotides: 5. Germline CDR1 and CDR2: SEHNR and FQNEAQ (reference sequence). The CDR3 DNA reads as TGTGCCAGCAGCCCTACAGGGGCCCAGCCCCAGCATTTT. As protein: CASSPTGAQPQHF.

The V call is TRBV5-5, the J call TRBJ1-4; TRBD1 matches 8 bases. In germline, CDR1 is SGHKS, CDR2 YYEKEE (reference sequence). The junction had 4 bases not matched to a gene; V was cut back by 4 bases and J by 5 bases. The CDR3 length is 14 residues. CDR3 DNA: TGTGCCAGCAGCCCAGGGGGCTTGAATGAAAAACTGTTTTTT. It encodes CASSPGGLNEKLFF.

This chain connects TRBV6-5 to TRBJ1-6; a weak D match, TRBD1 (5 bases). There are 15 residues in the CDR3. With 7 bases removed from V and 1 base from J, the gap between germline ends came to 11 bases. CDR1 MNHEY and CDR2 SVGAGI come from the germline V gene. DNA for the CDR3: TGTGCCAGCACCCCGGGGGGGTCCTATAATTCACCCCTCCACTTT. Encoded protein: CASTPGGSYNSPLHF.

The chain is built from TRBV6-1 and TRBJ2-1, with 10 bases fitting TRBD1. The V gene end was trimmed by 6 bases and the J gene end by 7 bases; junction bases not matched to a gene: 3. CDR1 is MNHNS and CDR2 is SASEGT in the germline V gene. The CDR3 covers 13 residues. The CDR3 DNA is TGTGCCAGCAGAAAGGACAGGGGGAATGAGCAGTTCTTC. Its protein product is CASRKDRGNEQFF.

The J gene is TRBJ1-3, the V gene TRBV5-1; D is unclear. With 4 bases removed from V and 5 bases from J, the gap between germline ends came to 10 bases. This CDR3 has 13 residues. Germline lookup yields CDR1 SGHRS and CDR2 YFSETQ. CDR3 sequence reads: CASSAEGRNTIYF. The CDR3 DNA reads TGCGCCAGCAGCGCAGAGGGTCGAAACACCATATATTTT.

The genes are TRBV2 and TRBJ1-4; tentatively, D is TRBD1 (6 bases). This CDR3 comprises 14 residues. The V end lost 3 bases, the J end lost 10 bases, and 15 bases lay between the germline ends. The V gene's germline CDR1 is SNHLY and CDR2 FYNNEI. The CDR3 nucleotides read TGTGCCAGCAGTGATGGCAGGGGATTCGTAAAACTGTTTTTT. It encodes CASSDGRGFVKLFF.

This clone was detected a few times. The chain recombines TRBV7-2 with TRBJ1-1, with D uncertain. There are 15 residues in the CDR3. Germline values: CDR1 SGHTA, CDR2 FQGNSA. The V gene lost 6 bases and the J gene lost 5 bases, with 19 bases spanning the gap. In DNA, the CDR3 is TGTGCCAGCAGTCCTGCGGGTTGGGTGGGAACTGAAGCTTTCTTT. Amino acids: CASSPAGWVGTEAFF.